One and the same sample provided the 9 T cell receptor beta chains below, sequenced in a study of blood T cell repertoires in COVID-19. Libraries were prepared by immunoSEQ multiplex PCR; TCRdb keeps only in-frame clonotypes and omits some of them. Of 150,000 to 200,000 clones listed, 86% are singletons. The sample comprised peripheral blood. The receptors derive from a man aged 18 to 29 with acute or convalescent COVID-19.

In its sample, this clone was seen once. Written as DNA, the CDR3 is TGTGCCAGCAGCCCTCGCGGGGAGGAGGATGAAAAACTGTTTTTT. Translation: CASSPRGEEDEKLFF. This chain links TRBV9 with TRBJ1-4, with D unresolved. V lost 4 bases and J lost 6, with 16 bases in between. The CDR3 consists of 15 residues. Germline V gives CDR1 SGDLS, CDR2 YYNGEE.

The V call is TRBV11-2, the J call TRBJ2-2, with D perhaps TRBD2 (6 bases). Looked up from germline, CDR1 is SGHAT and CDR2 is FQNNGV. The CDR3 runs 15 residues. Deletions cut 1 base from V and 4 bases from J, with 10 bases between. DNA of the CDR3: TGTGCCAGCAGCTTAGCACTAGCTGCCACCGGGGAGCTGTTTTTT. Protein sequence: CASSLALAATGELFF.

This clone was recorded once. The chain couples TRBV6-6 to TRBJ2-3; TRBD1 matches at 11 bases. Losses at the gene ends were 2 bases for V and 4 bases for J; bases not matched to a gene: 5. The CDR3 is made up of 16 amino acids. The germline V gene encodes CDR1 MNHNY and CDR2 SVGAGI (reference sequence). In nucleotides, the CDR3 is TGTGCCAGCAGTTACCTTGGACAGGGGGCAGCAGATACGCAGTATTTT. Its protein is CASSYLGQGAADTQYF.

The CDR3 coding sequence is TGTGCCAGCAAACAGGGTGGGAACACTGAAGCTTTCTTT. This codes for CASKQGGNTEAFF. This sequence joins TRBV18 and TRBJ1-1; possible D gene TRBD1, 6 bases. Germline values: CDR1 KGHSH, CDR2 LQKENI. The CDR3 spans 13 residues. V lost 8 bases, J lost 1 base, and 11 bases lay in between.

The chain employs TRBV18 and TRBJ2-1; D gene ambiguous. Trimming took off 2 bases at V and 9 bases at J, with 5 bases between the two ends. There are 11 residues in the CDR3. Germline CDR1 KGHSH, CDR2 LQKENI. CDR3 protein: CASSPVGEQFF. DNA of the CDR3: TGTGCCAGCTCACCAGTCGGTGAGCAGTTCTTC.

This clone was counted ten times or more. The rearrangement joins TRBV14 to TRBJ1-6; the D is unclear. Germline V gene sequence: CDR1 SGHDN, CDR2 FVKESK. CDR3 length: 14 residues. The V end was cut by 1 base, the J end by 13 bases, with 14 bases between. In DNA form, the CDR3 reads TGTGCCAGCAGCCAAGCGCTACCGGGGAGGCCCCTCCACTTT. This encodes CASSQALPGRPLHF.

The chain joins TRBV3-1 (or the pseudogene TRBV3-2) to TRBJ1-5, with D tentatively TRBD1 (6 bases). Trimming took 5 bases from V and 9 from J, leaving 11 bases between them. This CDR3 is 12 amino acids long. CDR1 is LGHDT and CDR2 is YNNKEL in the germline V gene (reference sequence). Written as DNA, the CDR3 is TGTGCCAGCAGCGGGCAACAGGGGCCCCAGCATTTT. The encoded protein is CASSGQQGPQHF.

The genes are TRBV2 and TRBJ2-2; 7 nucleotides agree with TRBD2. From germline, CDR1 is SNHLY and CDR2 FYNNEI. CDR3 length equals 13 residues. V trimming: 6 bases; J trimming: 7 bases; junction bases outside the gene matches: 5. CDR3: CASSGGRVGELFF. CDR3 bases: TGTGCCAGCAGCGGAGGGAGGGTCGGGGAGCTGTTTTTT.

The V call is TRBV29-1, the J call TRBJ2-1; 10 positions match TRBD1. Germline CDR1 is SQVTM and CDR2 is ANQGSEA. The CDR3 spans 14 residues. V was clipped by 8 bases and J by 4 bases; unmatched bases: 8. The CDR3 region is CSKSTGGIYNEQFF. The CDR3 DNA is TGCAGCAAATCGACAGGGGGCATTTACAATGAGCAGTTCTTC.